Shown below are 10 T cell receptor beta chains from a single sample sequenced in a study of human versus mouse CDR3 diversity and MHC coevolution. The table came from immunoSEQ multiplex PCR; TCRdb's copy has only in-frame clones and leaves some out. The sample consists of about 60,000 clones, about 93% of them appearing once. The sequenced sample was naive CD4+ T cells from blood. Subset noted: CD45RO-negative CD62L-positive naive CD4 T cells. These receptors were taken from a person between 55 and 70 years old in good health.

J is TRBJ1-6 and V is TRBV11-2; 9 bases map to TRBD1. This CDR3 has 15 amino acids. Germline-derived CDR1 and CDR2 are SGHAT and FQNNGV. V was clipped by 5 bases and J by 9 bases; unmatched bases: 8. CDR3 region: CASSAGTGNISPLHF. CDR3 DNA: TGTGCCAGCAGCGCCGGGACAGGGAATATTTCACCCCTCCACTTT.

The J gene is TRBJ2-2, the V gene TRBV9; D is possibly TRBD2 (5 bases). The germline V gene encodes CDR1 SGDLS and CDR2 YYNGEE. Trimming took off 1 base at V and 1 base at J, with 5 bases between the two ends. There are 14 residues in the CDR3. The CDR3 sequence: CASSVRENTGELFF. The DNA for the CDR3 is TGTGCCAGCAGCGTACGGGAGAACACCGGGGAGCTGTTTTTT.

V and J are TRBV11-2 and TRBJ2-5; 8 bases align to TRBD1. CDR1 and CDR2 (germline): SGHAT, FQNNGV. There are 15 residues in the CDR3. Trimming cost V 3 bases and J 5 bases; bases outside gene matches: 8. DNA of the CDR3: TGTGCCAGCAGCTTTGGGACAGGCCTTGGGGAGACCCAGTACTTC. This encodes CASSFGTGLGETQYF.

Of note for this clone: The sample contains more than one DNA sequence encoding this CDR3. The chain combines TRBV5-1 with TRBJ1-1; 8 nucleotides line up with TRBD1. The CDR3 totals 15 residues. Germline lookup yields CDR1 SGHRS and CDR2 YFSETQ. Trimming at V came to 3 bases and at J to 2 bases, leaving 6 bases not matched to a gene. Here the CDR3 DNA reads TGCGCCAGCAGCTGGTGGACAGGGACAAACACTGAAGCTTTCTTT. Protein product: CASSWWTGTNTEAFF.

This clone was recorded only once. Here the CDR3 DNA reads TGTGCCAGCAGCTTAACGGGCGGGAGCAGTGAGCAGTTCTTC. This codes for CASSLTGGSSEQFF. The chain combines TRBV7-3 with TRBJ2-1; TRBD2 matches 7 bases. V trimming: 0 bases; J trimming: 9 bases; junction bases outside the gene matches: 5. Germline CDR1 SGHTA, CDR2 FQGTGA. The CDR3 is 14 amino acids. Drawing the rest from reference TRBV7-3 and TRBJ2-1, the complete variable domain is GAGVSQTPSNKVTEKGKYVELRCDPISGHTALYWYRQSLGQGPEFLIYFQGTGAADDSGLPNDRFFAVRPEGSVSTLKIQRTERGDSAVYLCASSLTGGSSEQFFGPGTRLTVL.

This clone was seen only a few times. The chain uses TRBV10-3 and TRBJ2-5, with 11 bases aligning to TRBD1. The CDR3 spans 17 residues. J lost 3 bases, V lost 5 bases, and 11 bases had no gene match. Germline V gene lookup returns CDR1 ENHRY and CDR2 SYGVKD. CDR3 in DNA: TGTGCCATCAGTTTCTCACAACCGGGACAGGGGGAAGAGACCCAGTACTTC. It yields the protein CAISFSQPGQGEETQYF.

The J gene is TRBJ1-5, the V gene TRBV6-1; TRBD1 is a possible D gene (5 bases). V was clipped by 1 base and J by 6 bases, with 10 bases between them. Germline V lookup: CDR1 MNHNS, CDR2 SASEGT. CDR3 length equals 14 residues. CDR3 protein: CASSEGGGIQPQHF. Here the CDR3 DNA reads TGTGCCAGCAGTGAAGGGGGGGGGATTCAGCCCCAGCATTTT.

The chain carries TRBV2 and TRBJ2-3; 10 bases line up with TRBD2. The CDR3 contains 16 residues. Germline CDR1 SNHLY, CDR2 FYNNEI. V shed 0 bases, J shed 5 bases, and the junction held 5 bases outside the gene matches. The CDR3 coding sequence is TGTGCCAGCAGTGAAGCTTCACTAGCGGGAAGAGATACGCAGTATTTT. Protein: CASSEASLAGRDTQYF.

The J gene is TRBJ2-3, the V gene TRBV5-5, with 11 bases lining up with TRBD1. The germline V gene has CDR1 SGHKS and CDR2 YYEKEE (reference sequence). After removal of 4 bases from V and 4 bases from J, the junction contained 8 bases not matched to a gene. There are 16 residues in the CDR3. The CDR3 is CASSRSGTGGADTQYF. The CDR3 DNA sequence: TGTGCCAGCAGCCGCTCCGGGACAGGGGGTGCAGATACGCAGTATTTT.

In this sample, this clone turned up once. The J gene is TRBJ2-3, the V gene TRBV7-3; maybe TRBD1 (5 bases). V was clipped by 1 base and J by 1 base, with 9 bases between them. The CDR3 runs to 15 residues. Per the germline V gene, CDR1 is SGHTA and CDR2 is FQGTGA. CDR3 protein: CASSLMGPGTDTQYF. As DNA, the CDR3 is TGTGCCAGCAGCTTAATGGGGCCAGGCACAGATACGCAGTATTTT.